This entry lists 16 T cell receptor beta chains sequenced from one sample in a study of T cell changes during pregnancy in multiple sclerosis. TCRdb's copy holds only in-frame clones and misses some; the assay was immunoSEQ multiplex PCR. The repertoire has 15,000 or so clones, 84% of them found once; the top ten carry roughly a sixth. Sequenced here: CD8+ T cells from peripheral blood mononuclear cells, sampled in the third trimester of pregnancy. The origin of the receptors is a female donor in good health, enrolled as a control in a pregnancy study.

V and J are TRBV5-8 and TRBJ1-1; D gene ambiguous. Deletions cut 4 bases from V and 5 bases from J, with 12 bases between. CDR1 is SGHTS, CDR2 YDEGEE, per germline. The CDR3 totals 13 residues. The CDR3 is CASSLGRGTEAFF. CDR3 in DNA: TGTGCCAGCAGCCTCGGACGGGGAACTGAAGCTTTCTTT. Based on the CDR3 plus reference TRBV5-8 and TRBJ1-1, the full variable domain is EAGVTQSPTHLIKTRGQQATLRCSPISGHTSVYWYQQALGLGLQFLLWYDEGEERNRGNFPPRFSGRQFPNYSSELNVNALELEDSALYLCASSLGRGTEAFFGQGTRLTVV.

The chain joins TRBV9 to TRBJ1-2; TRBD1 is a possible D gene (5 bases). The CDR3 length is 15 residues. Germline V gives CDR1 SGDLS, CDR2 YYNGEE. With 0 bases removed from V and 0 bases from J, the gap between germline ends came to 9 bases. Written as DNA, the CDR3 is TGTGCCAGCAGCGTAGAGGGGTCCTCTAACTATGGCTACACCTTC. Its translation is CASSVEGSSNYGYTF. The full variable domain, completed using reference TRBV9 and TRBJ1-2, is DSGVTQTPKHLITATGQRVTLRCSPRSGDLSVYWYQQSLDQGLQFLIQYYNGEERAKGNILERFSAQQFPDLHSELNLSSLELGDSALYFCASSVEGSSNYGYTFGSGTRLTVV.

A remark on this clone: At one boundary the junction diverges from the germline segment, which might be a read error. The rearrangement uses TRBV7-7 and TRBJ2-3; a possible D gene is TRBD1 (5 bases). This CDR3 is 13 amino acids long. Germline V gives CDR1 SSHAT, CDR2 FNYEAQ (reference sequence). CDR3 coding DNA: TGTGCTAGCAGCCAGGGTGGGACAGATACGCAGTATTTT. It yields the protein CASSQGGTDTQYF.

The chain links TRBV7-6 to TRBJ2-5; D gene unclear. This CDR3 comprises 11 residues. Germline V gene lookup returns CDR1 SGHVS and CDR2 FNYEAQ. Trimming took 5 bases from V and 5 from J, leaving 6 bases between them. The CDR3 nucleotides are TGTGCCAGCAGCCCAGCGGAGACCCAGTACTTC. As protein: CASSPAETQYF. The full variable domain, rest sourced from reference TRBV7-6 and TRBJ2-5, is GAGVSQSPRYKVTKRGQDVALRCDPISGHVSLYWYRQALGQGPEFLTYFNYEAQQDKSGLPNDRFSAERPEGSISTLTIQRTEQRDSAMYRCASSPAETQYFGPGTRLLVL.

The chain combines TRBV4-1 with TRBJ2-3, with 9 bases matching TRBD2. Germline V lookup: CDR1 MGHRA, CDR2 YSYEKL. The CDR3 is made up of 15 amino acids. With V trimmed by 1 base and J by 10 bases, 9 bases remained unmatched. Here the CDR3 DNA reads TGCGCCAGCAGCCAAGCCGGGACTAGCTACCTCGCGCAGTATTTT. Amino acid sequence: CASSQAGTSYLAQYF.

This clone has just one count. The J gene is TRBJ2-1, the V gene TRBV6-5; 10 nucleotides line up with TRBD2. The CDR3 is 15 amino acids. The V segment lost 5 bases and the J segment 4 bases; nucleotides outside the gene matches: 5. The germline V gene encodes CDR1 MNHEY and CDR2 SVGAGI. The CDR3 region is CASSPGLASYNEQFF. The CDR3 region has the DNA TGTGCCAGCAGTCCGGGACTAGCGAGTTACAATGAGCAGTTCTTC.

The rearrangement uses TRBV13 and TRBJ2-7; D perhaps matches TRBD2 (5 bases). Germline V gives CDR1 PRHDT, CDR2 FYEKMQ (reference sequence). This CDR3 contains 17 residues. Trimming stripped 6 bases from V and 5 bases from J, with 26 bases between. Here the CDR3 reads CASSPLERPRGMDEQYF. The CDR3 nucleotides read TGTGCCAGCAGTCCCCTAGAAAGACCCCGGGGTATGGACGAGCAGTACTTC.

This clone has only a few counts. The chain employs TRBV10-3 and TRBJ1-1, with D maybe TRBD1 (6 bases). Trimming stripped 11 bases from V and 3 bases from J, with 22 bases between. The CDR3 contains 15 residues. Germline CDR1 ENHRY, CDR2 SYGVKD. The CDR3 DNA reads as TGTGCCGGCTCGCAAAAAGCCGCAGGGGACACTGAAGCTTTCTTT. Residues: CAGSQKAAGDTEAFF.

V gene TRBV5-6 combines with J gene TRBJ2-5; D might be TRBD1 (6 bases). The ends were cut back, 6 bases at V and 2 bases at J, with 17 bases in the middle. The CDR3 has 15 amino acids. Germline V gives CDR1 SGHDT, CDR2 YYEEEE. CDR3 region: CASTMLQGWQETQYF. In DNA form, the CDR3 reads TGTGCCAGCACTATGCTGCAGGGGTGGCAAGAGACCCAGTACTTC.

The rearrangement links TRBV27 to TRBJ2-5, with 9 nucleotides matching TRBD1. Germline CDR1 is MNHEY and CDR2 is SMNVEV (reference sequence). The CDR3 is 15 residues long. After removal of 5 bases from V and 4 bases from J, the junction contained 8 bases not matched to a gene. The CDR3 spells CASSTGGRGGETQYF. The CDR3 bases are TGTGCCAGCAGTACAGGGGGCAGGGGTGGAGAGACCCAGTACTTC.

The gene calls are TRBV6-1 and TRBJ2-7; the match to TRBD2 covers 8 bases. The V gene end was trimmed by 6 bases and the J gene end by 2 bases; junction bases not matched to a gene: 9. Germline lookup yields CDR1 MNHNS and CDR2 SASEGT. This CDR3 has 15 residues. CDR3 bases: TGTGCCAGCAGCCCGGGGGGGATAAGCGCCTACGAGCAGTACTTC. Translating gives CASSPGGISAYEQYF.

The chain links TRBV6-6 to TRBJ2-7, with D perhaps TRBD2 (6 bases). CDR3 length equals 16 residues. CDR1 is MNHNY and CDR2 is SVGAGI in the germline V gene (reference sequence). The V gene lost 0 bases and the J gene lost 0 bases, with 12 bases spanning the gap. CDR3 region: CASSYSSGVSSYEQYF. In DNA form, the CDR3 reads TGTGCCAGCAGTTACTCTTCGGGAGTCAGCTCCTACGAGCAGTACTTC.

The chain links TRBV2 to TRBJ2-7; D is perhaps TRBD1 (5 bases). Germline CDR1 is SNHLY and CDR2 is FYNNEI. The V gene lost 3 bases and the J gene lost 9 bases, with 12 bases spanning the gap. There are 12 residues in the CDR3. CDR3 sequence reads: CASSEPGPWQYF. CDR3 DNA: TGTGCCAGCAGTGAGCCAGGGCCATGGCAGTACTTC.

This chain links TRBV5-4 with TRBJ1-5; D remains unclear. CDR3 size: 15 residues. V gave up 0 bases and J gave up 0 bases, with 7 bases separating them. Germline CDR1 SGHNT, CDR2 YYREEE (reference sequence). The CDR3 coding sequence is TGTGCCAGCAGCTTGGGCGGGGATAGCAATCAGCCCCAGCATTTT. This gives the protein CASSLGGDSNQPQHF. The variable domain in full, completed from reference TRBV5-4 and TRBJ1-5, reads ETGVTQSPTHLIKTRGQQVTLRCSSQSGHNTVSWYQQALGQGPQFIFQYYREEENGRGNFPPRFSGLQFPNYSSELNVNALELDDSALYLCASSLGGDSNQPQHFGDGTRLSIL.

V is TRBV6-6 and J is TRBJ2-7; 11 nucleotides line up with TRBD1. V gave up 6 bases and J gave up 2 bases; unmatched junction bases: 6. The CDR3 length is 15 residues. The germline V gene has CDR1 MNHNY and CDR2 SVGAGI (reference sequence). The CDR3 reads CASSQLGQGAYEQYF. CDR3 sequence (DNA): TGTGCCAGCAGCCAATTGGGACAGGGGGCCTACGAGCAGTACTTC.

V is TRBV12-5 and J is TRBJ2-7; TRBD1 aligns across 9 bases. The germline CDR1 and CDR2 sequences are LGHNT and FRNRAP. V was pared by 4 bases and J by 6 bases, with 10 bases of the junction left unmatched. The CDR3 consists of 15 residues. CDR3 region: CASGSAGTGSGEQYF. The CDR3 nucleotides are TGTGCTAGTGGTTCCGCCGGGACAGGGAGTGGCGAGCAGTACTTC. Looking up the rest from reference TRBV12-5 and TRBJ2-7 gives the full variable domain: DARVTQTPRHKVTEMGQEVTMRCQPILGHNTVFWYRQTMMQGLELLAYFRNRAPLDDSGMPKDRFSAEMPDATLATLKIQPSEPRDSAVYFCASGSAGTGSGEQYFGPGTRLTVT.